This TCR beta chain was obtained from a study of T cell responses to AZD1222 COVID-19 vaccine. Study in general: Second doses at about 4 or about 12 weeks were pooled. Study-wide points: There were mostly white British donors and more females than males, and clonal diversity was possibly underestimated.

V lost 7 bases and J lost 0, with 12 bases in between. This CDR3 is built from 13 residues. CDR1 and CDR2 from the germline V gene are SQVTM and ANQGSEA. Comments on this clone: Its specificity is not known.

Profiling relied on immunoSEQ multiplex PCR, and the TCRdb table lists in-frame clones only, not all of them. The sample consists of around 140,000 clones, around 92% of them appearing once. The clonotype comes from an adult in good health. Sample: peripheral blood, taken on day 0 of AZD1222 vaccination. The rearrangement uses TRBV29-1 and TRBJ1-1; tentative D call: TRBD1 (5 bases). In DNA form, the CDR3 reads TGCAGCGGGGATTGGGGGATGAACACTGAAGCTTTCTTT. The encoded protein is CSGDWGMNTEAFF.